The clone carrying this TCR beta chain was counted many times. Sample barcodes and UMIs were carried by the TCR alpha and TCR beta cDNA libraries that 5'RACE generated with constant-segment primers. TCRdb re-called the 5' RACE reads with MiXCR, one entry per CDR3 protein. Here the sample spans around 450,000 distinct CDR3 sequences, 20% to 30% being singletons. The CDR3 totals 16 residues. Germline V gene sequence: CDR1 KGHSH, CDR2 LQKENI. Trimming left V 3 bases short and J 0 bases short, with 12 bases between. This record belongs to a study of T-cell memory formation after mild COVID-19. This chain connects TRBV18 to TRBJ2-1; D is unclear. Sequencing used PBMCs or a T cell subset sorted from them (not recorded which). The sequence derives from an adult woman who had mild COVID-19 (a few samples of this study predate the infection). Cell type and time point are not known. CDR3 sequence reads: CASSPSSGSSYNEQFF. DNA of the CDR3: TGTGCCAGCTCACCCTCCTCCGGTAGCTCCTACAATGAGCAGTTCTTC.